The rows below give T cell receptor beta chains drawn from one sample of a study of cytomegalovirus exposure and HLA in healthy donors. TCRdb keeps only in-frame clones here, not all; method: immunoSEQ multiplex PCR. This table has 150,000 to 200,000 clones, around two thirds appearing once. Input material: PBMCs. Source of these receptors: a man between 40 and 49 years old in good health and CMV-seronegative. CDR3s include the opening cysteine and the closing phenylalanine or tryptophan. A D gene is named only where the DNA matches it firmly. Some rows have no size entry. The others give once, few or many, or a class for an expanded clone.

v_call,clone_size,j_call,d_call,cdr3_nt,cdr3_aa
TRBV2,few,TRBJ1-6,TRBD1,TGTGCCAGCAGCGTACAGGGGAGTAGTTCACCCCTCCACTTT,CASSVQGSSSPLHF
TRBV6-1,few,TRBJ2-5,TRBD1,TGTGCCACCGACCGACAGGGGTACCAAGAGACCCAGTACTTC,CATDRQGYQETQYF
TRBV5-1,NA,TRBJ1-1,NA,TGCGCCAGCAGCCTACAGGGCGGGTGGCCGAACACTGAAGCTTTCTTT,CASSLQGGWPNTEAFF
TRBV19,NA,TRBJ1-2,TRBD1,TGTGCCAGTAGTTTCCGGACAGGGGTTAACTATGGCTACACCTTC,CASSFRTGVNYGYTF
TRBV1,NA,TRBJ2-5,NA,TGCACCAGCAGTTACACAAACAGGGACGGCGAGACCCAGTACTTC,CTSSYTNRDGETQYF
TRBV10-3,NA,TRBJ2-3,NA,TGTGCCATCAGTGAGTCTAATTCAGAAGGCACAGATACGCAGTATTTT,CAISESNSEGTDTQYF
TRBV7-9,NA,TRBJ2-1,TRBD1,TGTGCCAGCACCGCCAATCTGCCGGGACAGGGGAATGAGCAGTTCTTC,CASTANLPGQGNEQFF
TRBV19,NA,TRBJ1-5,NA,TGTGCCAGTAGCCCCCAGGGCAGGGTTGGCAATCAGCCCCAGCATTTT,CASSPQGRVGNQPQHF
TRBV6-5,few,TRBJ1-5,TRBD1,TGTGCCAGCAGTTCCGAACAGGGGACCACCGTGCCCCAGCATTTT,CASSSEQGTTVPQHF
TRBV5-1,NA,TRBJ1-2,NA,TGCGCCAGCGGGGGAGGGCAGAATGGCTACACCTTC,CASGGGQNGYTF
TRBV5-1,NA,TRBJ1-1,NA,TGCGCCAGCAGCTTCTCGGGGGAGGGGACTGAAGCTTTCTTT,CASSFSGEGTEAFF
TRBV7-2,NA,TRBJ2-3,TRBD1,TGTGCCAGCAGCCAGGGGACAGCCACAGATACGCAGTATTTT,CASSQGTATDTQYF
TRBV19,NA,TRBJ2-1,NA,TGTGCCAGTACCCGGGCGGGTATGGGCAATGAGCAGTTCTTC,CASTRAGMGNEQFF
TRBV11-2,NA,TRBJ2-7,TRBD2,TGTGCCAGCAGCCTTCGGACTAGCGGGAGTTCCTACGAGCAGTACTTC,CASSLRTSGSSYEQYF
TRBV7-2,many,TRBJ2-2,TRBD1,TGTGCCAGCAGCCACACCCTAAGACAGGGTAGCACCGGGGAGCTGTTTTTT,CASSHTLRQGSTGELFF
TRBV5-1,NA,TRBJ2-1,TRBD2,TGCGCCAGCAGCTTGGTTTCGGTTAGCGGGAGTAATGAGCAGTTCTTC,CASSLVSVSGSNEQFF
TRBV14,once,TRBJ2-7,TRBD1,TGTGCCAGCAGCCTCGACAGGGCGGTCCACGAGCAGTACTTC,CASSLDRAVHEQYF
TRBV5-6,few,TRBJ2-3,NA,TGTGCCAGCAGCTTGGGGGGGCGGGCCGTCACAGATACGCAGTATTTT,CASSLGGRAVTDTQYF
TRBV30,NA,TRBJ2-2,NA,TGCGCCTGGGACGGGGTGGGTACCGGGGAGCTGTTTTTT,CAWDGVGTGELFF
TRBV29-1,few,TRBJ1-1,NA,TGCAGCGTGAGTAGGGATAGCGCTGAAGCTTTCTTT,CSVSRDSAEAFF
TRBV9,NA,TRBJ1-4,TRBD1,TGTGCCAGCAGCGTAGCTGGGGGGACAGCCAATGAAAAACTGTTTTTT,CASSVAGGTANEKLFF
TRBV7-2,NA,TRBJ2-2,TRBD2,TGTGCCAGCAGCTTAACCGGGACTAGAATCGGGGAGCTGTTTTTT,CASSLTGTRIGELFF
TRBV4-3,few,TRBJ2-2,NA,TGCGCCAGCAGACCAGGGAAAGCAGGCGGGGAGCTGTTTTTT,CASRPGKAGGELFF
TRBV28,NA,TRBJ2-1,NA,TGTGCCAGCAGTTCCAGGGCCTATGAGCAGTTCTTC,CASSSRAYEQFF
TRBV2,NA,TRBJ1-2,TRBD1,TGTGCCAGCAGTGAAGGGCCCGGACAGGGGGTTGGCTACACCTTC,CASSEGPGQGVGYTF
TRBV2,NA,TRBJ1-6,NA,TGTGCCAGCAGTGTCTACAGCTCTATAATCGGGGGCCTCCACTTT,CASSVYSSIIGGLHF
TRBV5-4,NA,TRBJ2-3,TRBD2,TGTGCCAGCAGCGGCGGACTAGCGGGGGGAAGGAGGACAGATACGCAGTATTTT,CASSGGLAGGRRTDTQYF
TRBV5-6,NA,TRBJ2-5,NA,TGTGCCAGCAGCCCCCCGACTAGTAGCCACGAGACCCAGTACTTC,CASSPPTSSHETQYF
TRBV5-1,NA,TRBJ2-1,NA,TGCGCCAGCAGCTGGGGACTTAGCGAGGCTGAGCAGTTCTTC,CASSWGLSEAEQFF
TRBV23-1,NA,TRBJ2-3,NA,TGCGCCAGCAGTCAGGACACGAACGGGACTGGGGTCACAGATACGCAGTATTTT,CASSQDTNGTGVTDTQYF
TRBV6-1,NA,TRBJ2-7,NA,TGTGCCAGCAGTGAATGGACGGGGGTCTACGAGCAGTACTTC,CASSEWTGVYEQYF
TRBV10-3,few,TRBJ1-5,NA,TGTGCCATCAGTGAGTCGGGCCGAGATCAGCCCCAGCATTTT,CAISESGRDQPQHF
TRBV9,NA,TRBJ2-3,TRBD1,TGTGCCAGCAGCGATCCCGGGACAGGGAGCACAGATACGCAGTATTTT,CASSDPGTGSTDTQYF
TRBV27,NA,TRBJ2-1,TRBD1,TGTGCCAGCAGTCGCCGGGACAGGGGGTCCCAAAAGCAGTTCTTC,CASSRRDRGSQKQFF
TRBV4-2,NA,TRBJ1-3,TRBD1,TGTGCCAGCAGCCAAGATGGGACAGCCTCTGGAAACACCATATATTTT,CASSQDGTASGNTIYF
TRBV9,NA,TRBJ2-7,TRBD1,TGTGCCAGCAGCATCCAAGGGACAGGGGTCTACGAGCAGTACTTC,CASSIQGTGVYEQYF
TRBV5-1,NA,TRBJ2-2,TRBD2,TGCGCCAGCAGCTTGGCCTTTGGTAGCGGGAGTTTAAACACCGGGGAGCTGTTTTTT,CASSLAFGSGSLNTGELFF
TRBV6-8,NA,TRBJ2-4,NA,TGTGCCAGCAGTTTTCAGGCAGACCGCGCCAAAAACATTCAGTACTTC,CASSFQADRAKNIQYF
TRBV30,once,TRBJ1-1,NA,TGTGCCTGGAGGTCCAAAGGGGAGAACACTGAAGCTTTCTTT,CAWRSKGENTEAFF
TRBV2,NA,TRBJ2-7,NA,TGTGCCAGCAGTCCTCTTGGTGGGCAGTACGCTCTCTACGAGCAGTACTTC,CASSPLGGQYALYEQYF
TRBV7-9,NA,TRBJ2-7,NA,TGTGCCAGCAGCTTTACAGGACTATCCTACGAGCAGTACTTC,CASSFTGLSYEQYF
TRBV9,few,TRBJ1-2,TRBD1,TGTGCCAGCAGCGTCCAATCCGGGACAGGGGTCGGCTACACCTTC,CASSVQSGTGVGYTF
TRBV7-7,few,TRBJ2-3,TRBD2,TGTGCTAGCAGCCAAGCGGGAACCACAGATACGCAGTATTTT,CASSQAGTTDTQYF
TRBV9,NA,TRBJ2-3,TRBD2,TGTGCCAGCAGCGTAGGGGGGAGGGGTGGAGATACGCAGTATTTT,CASSVGGRGGDTQYF
TRBV7-2,NA,TRBJ2-1,NA,TGTGCCAGCAGCTTAGCCGGGGGCAATGAGCAGTTCTTC,CASSLAGGNEQFF
TRBV7-3,NA,TRBJ2-2,NA,TGTGCCAGCAGACGACTCCCGGGCACCGGGGAGCTGTTTTTT,CASRRLPGTGELFF
TRBV28,NA,TRBJ1-3,TRBD1,TGTGCCAGCAGTTTATCAGGGGGCGGAAACACCATATATTTT,CASSLSGGGNTIYF
TRBV10-3,NA,TRBJ1-5,NA,TGTGCCATCAGTGGGGGACTTCATCAGCCCCAGCATTTT,CAISGGLHQPQHF
TRBV19,NA,TRBJ1-2,NA,TGTGCCAGTAAGGGCAGGGAAGGAAACTATGGCTACACCTTC,CASKGREGNYGYTF
TRBV2,NA,TRBJ2-1,TRBD1,TGTGCCAACCGGGACAGGGGGCGCGATGAGCAGTTCTTC,CANRDRGRDEQFF
TRBV19,few,TRBJ2-3,NA,TGTGCCAGTAGTATTCAGCGGGGCACAGATACGCAGTATTTT,CASSIQRGTDTQYF
TRBV11-2,NA,TRBJ2-7,NA,TGTGCCAGCAGCTTCGACAACTCCTACGAGCAGTACTTC,CASSFDNSYEQYF
TRBV29-1,once,TRBJ1-2,TRBD1,TGCAGCGTTACAGGGGACAGGGAGCACACCTTC,CSVTGDREHTF
TRBV19,NA,TRBJ1-2,TRBD1,TGTGCCAGAAACCCTAAACGGGGACAGACAACTAACTATGGCTACACCTTC,CARNPKRGQTTNYGYTF
TRBV19,NA,TRBJ2-1,NA,TGTGCCAGTAGTCTCGGACAGAGCTCCTACAATGAGCAGTTCTTC,CASSLGQSSYNEQFF
TRBV5-1,NA,TRBJ1-1,NA,TGCGCCAGCAACCCCTCATTGGGGGGGGCGTTATTTCCCACTGAAGCTTTCTTT,CASNPSLGGALFPTEAFF
TRBV23-1,NA,TRBJ2-7,TRBD1,TGCGCCAGCAGTCCTTGGGTCGTACAGGGGAATCCCTTAGTCCCCTTCTACGAGCAGTACTTC,CASSPWVVQGNPLVPFYEQYF
TRBV19,NA,TRBJ2-7,NA,TGTGCCAGTAGTCAGCGAAAGGACAGTTACTCCTACGAGCAGTACTTC,CASSQRKDSYSYEQYF
TRBV30,once,TRBJ2-3,NA,TGTGCCTACCTGAGGGGGAGGGGTACAGATACGCAGTATTTT,CAYLRGRGTDTQYF
TRBV6-6,once,TRBJ1-6,TRBD1,TGTGCCAGCAGTTACTCAGTGGGACAGGGAAGCTCACCCCTCCACTTT,CASSYSVGQGSSPLHF